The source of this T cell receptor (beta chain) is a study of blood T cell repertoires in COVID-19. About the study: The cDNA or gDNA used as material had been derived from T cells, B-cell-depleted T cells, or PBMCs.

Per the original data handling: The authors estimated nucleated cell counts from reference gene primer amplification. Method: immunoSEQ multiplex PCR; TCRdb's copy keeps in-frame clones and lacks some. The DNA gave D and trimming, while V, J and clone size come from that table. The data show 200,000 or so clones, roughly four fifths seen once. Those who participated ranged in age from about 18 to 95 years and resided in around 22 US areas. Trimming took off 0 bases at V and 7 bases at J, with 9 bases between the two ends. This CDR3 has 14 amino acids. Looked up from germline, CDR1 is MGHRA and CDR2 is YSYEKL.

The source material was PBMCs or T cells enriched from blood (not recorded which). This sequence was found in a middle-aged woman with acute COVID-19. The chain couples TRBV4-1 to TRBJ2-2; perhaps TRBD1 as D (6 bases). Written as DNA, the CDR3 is TGCGCCAGCAGCCAAGAAAGGGGGTTCGGGGAGCTGTTTTTT. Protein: CASSQERGFGELFF.